This T cell receptor beta chain originates from a study of PD-L1 blockade in urothelial cancer. Study in general: A median of about 130,000 T cells was found in the blood samples.

TCRdb's table, derived via immunoSEQ multiplex PCR, lists solely in-frame clones and lacks some. Of 75,000 to 95,000 clones in the sample, 85% to 95% were seen once. The CDR3 length is 14 residues. The ends lost 4 bases at V and 2 bases at J; junction bases unmatched: 6. The V gene's germline CDR1 is SQVTM and CDR2 ANQGSEA. This clone was counted once. The TCR originated in a man aged 55-75 years with urothelial cancer. V is TRBV29-1 and J is TRBJ2-3; 7 nucleotides agree with TRBD2. Here the sequenced sample was PBMCs, taken around atezolizumab (anti-PD-L1) treatment. The CDR3: CSVGLAENTDTQYF. The DNA for the CDR3 is TGCAGCGTTGGTCTAGCGGAGAACACAGATACGCAGTATTTT.